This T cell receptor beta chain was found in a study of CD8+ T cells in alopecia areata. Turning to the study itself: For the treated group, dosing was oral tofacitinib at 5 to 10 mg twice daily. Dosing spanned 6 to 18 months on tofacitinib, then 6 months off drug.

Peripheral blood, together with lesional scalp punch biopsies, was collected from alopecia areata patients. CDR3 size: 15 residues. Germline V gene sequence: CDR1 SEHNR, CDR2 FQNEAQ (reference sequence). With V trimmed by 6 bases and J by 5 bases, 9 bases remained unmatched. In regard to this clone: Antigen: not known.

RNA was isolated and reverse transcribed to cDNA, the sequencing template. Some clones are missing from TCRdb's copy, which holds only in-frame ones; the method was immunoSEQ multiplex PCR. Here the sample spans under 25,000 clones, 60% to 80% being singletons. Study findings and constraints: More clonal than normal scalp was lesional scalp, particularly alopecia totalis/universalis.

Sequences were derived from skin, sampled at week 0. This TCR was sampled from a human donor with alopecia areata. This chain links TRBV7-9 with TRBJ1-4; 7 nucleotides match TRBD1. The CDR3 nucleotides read TGTGCCAGCAGTTTCTCCGGGACAGACAATGAAAAACTGTTTTTT. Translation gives CASSFSGTDNEKLFF.